Below, one T cell receptor beta chain is given with its context. This specimen belongs to a study of PD-L1 blockade in urothelial cancer. As for time point: peripheral blood 6 weeks after treatment start. Germline V gives CDR1 MGHRA, CDR2 YSYEKL. V shed 2 bases and J shed 0 bases, with 8 bases lying between them. This CDR3 spans 14 amino acids. Sequencing was performed with immunoSEQ multiplex PCR; in TCRdb, only in-frame clones are kept and a portion is missing. The sample includes approximately 120,000 clones, 86% seen only once; the top ten take 2.4%. V is TRBV4-1 and J is TRBJ2-7; D gene unclear. Sequenced material: PBMCs, taken around atezolizumab (anti-PD-L1) treatment. The sequence derives from a man aged 45-65 years with urothelial cancer. The DNA for the CDR3 is TGCGCCAGCAGCCAAAGAGACAACTCCTACGAGCAGTACTTC. Its protein is CASSQRDNSYEQYF.